This T cell receptor beta chain was recorded in a study of shared clonotypes between healthy human individuals (TCRdb year 2020). Regarding the research as a whole: The cohort comprised two women and a few men aged 18 to 49 years. For each donor, CD4 naive and CD4 memory were each given three plates, CD8 naive was given two plates, and CD8 memory was given one plate. To estimate repertoire size and how much clonotype sharing occurs between individuals, the study deeply sequenced the blood TCR repertoires of five or six healthy adults. To increase sequencing depth and limit assay-specific biases, TCR repertoire library preparation and sequencing were carried out by different laboratories using diverse techniques. Each donor's leukapheresis produced roughly between roughly 0.85 and 10 billion PBMCs. What the work shows at the level of the full study, not this receptor alone: Compared with non-shared clonotypes, clonotypes shared by all four sorted-subset donors had higher generation probabilities. Pairwise subsampling led to the expectation that sequencing depth would affect the degree of clonotype sharing among donors. Incomplete sequencing was indicated by rarefaction of sorted-subset datasets, despite the large sequencing depth. Larger estimated clonotype richness was generally found for naive subsets than for memory subsets. Because the study included only a small number of donors, the genetic and exposure-history diversity represented was limited. Sampling was restricted to blood, and TCR repertoires in tissues likely differ from the TCR repertoires found in blood. Across a few donors, roughly 5% of naive CD4, 3% to 3.5% of naive CD8, approximately 2.5% of memory CD4, and 0.4% of memory CD8 clonotypes were shared.

Using the deep immunoSEQ assay, multiplex PCR amplified TCR CDR3 regions from genomic DNA. Genomic DNA extracted from each cell subset was distributed evenly over all wells of several immunoSEQ 96-well plates, and each plate served as one replicate. For sorted subsets, each replicate PCR was loaded with 200 to 250 ng genomic DNA, equivalent to roughly 30,000 T cell genomes. Purified libraries were quantified with a Qubit 3.0 fluorometer, sized on a Bioanalyzer 2100, and re-quantified with the KAPA Library Quantification kit. Every immunoSEQ 96-well plate was sequenced on a separate single-read 150-cycle Illumina NextSeq 550 flow cell. Turning to the authors' computational methods: Because the immunoSEQ output included only junctional sequences and no quality scores, the filtering could not be the same as the filtering used for full-length reads. To assign V/J genes and CDR3, sequences were annotated against IMGT germline references using PyIR, a Python wrapper for IgBLAST v1.9. Reads were filtered out if the reads had weak V/J assignments (E-value above 1e-6), no CDR3, stop codons, out-of-frame junctions, or ambiguous translated residues. V3J clonotypes were defined as sequences sharing an identical inferred V gene, J gene, and CDR3 amino acid sequence. Percentage overlap between repertoires was computed as shared unique clonotypes divided by the size of the smaller repertoire. RTK rarefaction, the Chao1 estimator, and Recon v2.1 estimates of unobserved clonotypes were used to assess repertoire richness. For all TCRbeta clonotypes obtained by the gDNA method from four donors, generation probabilities were computed with OLGA. TCRdb took over this immuneACCESS table, retaining in-frame rearrangements with V and J assigned. Such tables are incomplete; in checked studies, under half of the missing clones stem from an unresolved V gene, and the remainder is unexplained. V and J calls and clone size are given by that table; D and trimming were obtained from the DNA. Here the sample has about 1,800,000 clones; approximately 95% occur a single time. Approximately 1% of the sample comes from the top ten.

For the CD8 naive samples, CD45RO-negative cells were positively selected for CCR7, yielding a CD45RA+CCR7+ population from which TemRA cells were excluded. The donors were healthy, HIV-negative adults who had no recently reported acute infections or vaccinations. Every donor was a Caucasian adult residing in Nashville, Tennessee, USA. Blood was collected by leukapheresis, and PBMCs were isolated by Ficoll-Histopaque density gradient centrifugation and then cryopreserved in liquid nitrogen vapor phase. Analytical flow cytometry was used to check the purity and quantity of each magnetically sorted T cell population. From each sorted fraction, genomic DNA was isolated and quantified by UV absorbance on a Nanodrop 2000c. A word on this clone: Its antigen is currently not known. Base qualities were left out, and no much larger clone turns up one base away.

The TCR sequence derives from a man in his late teens or twenties in good health. Sequenced sample: naive CD8+ T cells sorted from blood. According to the study, the label for this sample's cell subset or site signals: CD45RA+CCR7+.

The DNA reads as follows: TGCAGCGTTGTCGAGACAAATTATGAAAAACTGTTTTTT. It translates as CSVVETNYEKLFF. The chain was built from TRBV29-1 and TRBJ1-4, with no confidently assigned D gene. CDR1 and CDR2, per the germline V gene, are SQVTM and ANQGSEA. At the junction V is shortened by 4 bases and J by 6 bases, with 12 bases in between. The CDR3 runs 13 amino acids, cysteine and phenylalanine included. Here the CDR3 DNA is all that survives: 39 bases in frame from base 1.